The 8 T cell receptor beta chains presented below share a single source sample, sequenced in a study of blood T cell repertoires in COVID-19. Method: immunoSEQ multiplex PCR; TCRdb's copy keeps in-frame clones and lacks some. The table includes over 450,000 clones, less than 90% detected once. What was sequenced was peripheral blood. All receptors come from a woman in her fifties or sixties with COVID-19, enrolled during active disease.

This clone was recorded once. The chain carries TRBV19 and TRBJ2-2; tentative D call: TRBD1 (6 bases). Germline CDR1 reads LNHDA; CDR2 reads SQIVND (reference sequence). With 4 bases removed from V and 4 bases from J, the gap between germline ends came to 10 bases. The CDR3 contains 14 residues. CDR3 sequence reads: CASSSQGPTGELFF. DNA of the CDR3: TGTGCCAGTAGTAGTCAGGGGCCCACCGGGGAGCTGTTTTTT.

The gene calls are TRBV27 and TRBJ1-1, with a tentative D call TRBD1 (6 bases). The germline CDR1 and CDR2 sequences are MNHEY and SMNVEV (reference sequence). V dropped 6 bases and J dropped 8 bases, with 16 bases sitting between them. The CDR3 loop spans 13 amino acids. This CDR3 reads CASRPGAGTEAFF. The CDR3 DNA is TGTGCCAGCAGACCAGGGGCAGGAACGGAAGCTTTCTTT.

This clone was picked up a small number of times. The chain recombines TRBV3-1 (or the pseudogene TRBV3-2) with TRBJ2-2; possibly TRBD1 for D (6 bases). Trimming left V 0 bases short and J 1 base short, with 6 bases between. CDR3 length: 15 residues. Germline V gene lookup returns CDR1 LGHDT and CDR2 YNNKEL (reference sequence). CDR3 in amino acids: CASSQEGGNTGELFF. The CDR3 DNA follows: TGTGCCAGCAGCCAAGAAGGGGGGAACACCGGGGAGCTGTTTTTT.

This rearrangement joins TRBV14 to TRBJ2-7; 10 bases line up with TRBD1. From germline, CDR1 is SGHDN and CDR2 FVKESK. CDR3 length: 16 residues. Germline trimming cut 4 bases from V and 4 bases from J; bases unmatched to any gene: 10. CDR3 protein: CASSPMGQGRGYEQYF. The CDR3 region has the DNA TGTGCCAGCAGCCCTATGGGACAGGGGAGGGGGTACGAGCAGTACTTC. Based on the CDR3 plus reference TRBV14 and TRBJ2-7, the full variable domain is EAGVTQFPSHSVIEKGQTVTLRCDPISGHDNLYWYRRVMGKEIKFLLHFVKESKQDESGMPNNRFLAERTGGTYSTLKVQPAELEDSGVYFCASSPMGQGRGYEQYFGPGTRLTVT.

The count of this clone is one. The V call is TRBV30, the J call TRBJ2-3, with 10 bases identical to TRBD2. CDR1 is GTSNPN, CDR2 SVGIG, per germline (reference sequence). The CDR3 has 14 residues. V dropped 7 bases and J dropped 3; count of bases not matched to a gene: 7. The CDR3 region is CASASGGATDTQYF. DNA of the CDR3: TGTGCCTCGGCCAGCGGGGGGGCTACAGATACGCAGTATTTT.

The gene calls are TRBV12-5 and TRBJ2-1; possibly TRBD2 for D (7 bases). Between the trimmed V and J ends, which lost 5 bases and 4 bases, there was a span of 18 bases. CDR1 and CDR2 from the germline V gene are LGHNT and FRNRAP. The CDR3 is made up of 16 amino acids. The CDR3 nucleotides read TGTGCTAGTGGTCCCGGAGGGGGGGGGATATACAATGAGCAGTTCTTC. Protein sequence: CASGPGGGGIYNEQFF. Full variable domain (missing parts from reference TRBV12-5 and TRBJ2-1): DARVTQTPRHKVTEMGQEVTMRCQPILGHNTVFWYRQTMMQGLELLAYFRNRAPLDDSGMPKDRFSAEMPDATLATLKIQPSEPRDSAVYFCASGPGGGGIYNEQFFGPGTRLTVL.

The CDR3 here is CASSYGTGEETQYF. Here the CDR3 DNA reads TGTGCCAGCAGTTACGGGACAGGGGAAGAGACCCAGTACTTC. The rearrangement joins TRBV6-5 to TRBJ2-5, with 10 bases aligning to TRBD1. The CDR3 runs to 14 residues. Unmatched junction bases numbered 0, after V lost 2 bases and J lost 3 bases. In germline, CDR1 is MNHEY, CDR2 SVGAGI.

This chain uses TRBV6-5 with TRBJ1-2; D remains ambiguous. The length of the CDR3 is 13 residues. V was clipped by 6 bases and J by 3 bases, with 11 bases between them. Germline CDR1 is MNHEY and CDR2 is SVGAGI. CDR3 residues: CASREDFYYGYTF. CDR3 nucleotides: TGTGCCAGCAGGGAGGACTTCTACTATGGCTACACCTTC.